The rows below give T cell receptor beta chains drawn from one sample of a study of shared clonotypes between healthy human individuals. TCRdb's copy holds only in-frame clones and misses some; the assay was immunoSEQ multiplex PCR. The table lists about 1.5 million clones, 98% of them singletons. Sequencing was done on a sample of naive CD4+ T cells sorted from blood. The receptors come from a man under 40 in good health. Each CDR3 is given with its conserved first and last residue. A D gene is named only where the DNA matches it firmly. Clone size, where shown, is once, few, many, or a class for clones that have expanded.

d_call clone_size j_call v_call cdr3_aa cdr3_nt
NA NA TRBJ1-2 TRBV27 CASSLLGTADSGYTF TGTGCCAGCAGTTTATTGGGCACGGCGGACTCTGGCTACACCTTC
TRBD1 NA TRBJ2-5 TRBV19 CASSIGTGGETQYF TGTGCCAGTAGTATAGGGACAGGGGGAGAGACCCAGTACTTC
NA NA TRBJ2-7 TRBV28 CATRTSRGAYEQYF TGTGCCACCCGAACTTCCCGGGGCGCGTACGAGCAGTACTTC
NA NA TRBJ1-5 TRBV18 CASSPKDSNQPQHF TGTGCCAGCTCTCCAAAGGACAGTAATCAGCCCCAGCATTTT
TRBD1 NA TRBJ2-7 TRBV5-1 CASSPPGQGSNEQYF TGCGCCAGCAGCCCACCGGGACAGGGGTCCAACGAGCAGTACTTC
NA NA TRBJ1-5 TRBV2 CASSGARVGQPQHF TGTGCCAGCAGTGGAGCGAGGGTGGGACAGCCCCAGCATTTT
TRBD2 NA TRBJ2-1 TRBV5-1 CASSLSGTSYNEQFF TGCGCCAGCAGCTTAAGCGGGACTTCCTACAATGAGCAGTTCTTC
NA NA TRBJ1-5 TRBV6-1 CASSAGGYNQPQHF TGTGCCAGCAGTGCCGGGGGATACAATCAGCCCCAGCATTTT
NA NA TRBJ2-1 TRBV7-9 CASSLVAGNTNEQFF TGTGCCAGCAGCTTAGTGGCAGGGAACACGAATGAGCAGTTCTTC
NA NA TRBJ2-5 TRBV2 CASSVEETQYF TGTGCCAGCAGTGTGGAGGAGACCCAGTACTTC
TRBD1 NA TRBJ2-7 TRBV6-1 CASSEWTGLYEQYF TGTGCCAGCAGTGAATGGACAGGCCTCTACGAGCAGTACTTC
NA NA TRBJ1-5 TRBV19 CASSKVDPLRQPQHF TGTGCCAGTAGTAAAGTTGACCCCCTTCGTCAGCCCCAGCATTTT
TRBD2 NA TRBJ2-7 TRBV9 CASSVGRTSSYEQYF TGTGCCAGCAGCGTAGGGAGGACTAGCAGCTACGAGCAGTACTTC
NA NA TRBJ2-1 TRBV11-2 CASSFLLTTILNNEQFF TGTGCCAGCAGCTTCCTACTCACCACTATCCTAAACAATGAGCAGTTCTTC
NA NA TRBJ2-1 TRBV6-1 CASSAPRGHGFF TGTGCCAGCAGTGCCCCCAGGGGTCATGGGTTCTTC
TRBD1 NA TRBJ2-5 TRBV15 CATSRHGTDQETQYF TGTGCCACCAGCCGCCATGGGACAGACCAAGAGACCCAGTACTTC
NA NA TRBJ2-3 TRBV7-8 CASSYPNQRGYF TGTGCCAGCAGCTACCCCAACCAGCGTGGGTATTTT
NA NA TRBJ1-2 TRBV5-4 CASSSRANPWGYTF TGTGCCAGCAGCTCCCGGGCCAATCCCTGGGGCTACACCTTC
TRBD1 NA TRBJ1-1 TRBV5-1 CASSRGTGEEEAFF TGCGCCAGCAGCCGCGGGACAGGGGAAGAGGAAGCTTTCTTT
NA NA TRBJ2-5 TRBV5-1 CASSFITEETQYF TGCGCCAGCAGCTTTATAACAGAAGAGACCCAGTACTTC
NA NA TRBJ2-5 TRBV6-1 CATLPGDKETQYF TGTGCCACCTTACCGGGGGACAAAGAGACCCAGTACTTC
NA NA TRBJ2-1 TRBV7-3 CASSLGSGYYNEQFF TGTGCCAGCAGCTTGGGTAGCGGATATTACAATGAGCAGTTCTTC
TRBD1 NA TRBJ2-3 TRBV14 CASSQDLRTGLDTQYF TGTGCCAGCAGCCAAGATCTCCGGACAGGGTTAGATACGCAGTATTTT
NA NA TRBJ2-5 TRBV5-1 CASSLDSRDGTQYF TGCGCCAGCAGCTTAGATTCAAGAGACGGGACCCAGTACTTC
NA once TRBJ1-2 TRBV2 CASSEKNGLGYTF TGTGCCAGCAGTGAAAAGAACGGACTTGGCTACACCTTC
NA NA TRBJ1-5 TRBV5-8 CASSLGELSNQPQHF TGTGCCAGCAGCCTAGGTGAGCTTAGCAATCAGCCCCAGCATTTT
NA NA TRBJ1-3 TRBV7-7 CASSLGPGNTIYF TGTGCCAGCAGCTTGGGGCCTGGAAACACCATATATTTT
NA NA TRBJ2-1 TRBV29-1 CSVAKYPGVSSYNEQFF TGCAGCGTTGCAAAGTATCCGGGGGTCAGCTCCTACAATGAGCAGTTCTTC
TRBD1 NA TRBJ2-7 TRBV5-4 CASSSGQGNSYEQYF TGTGCCAGCAGCTCAGGACAGGGGAACTCCTACGAGCAGTACTTC
NA NA TRBJ2-3 TRBV6-5 CASSYQITPDTQYF TGTGCCAGCAGTTACCAAATAACGCCAGATACGCAGTATTTT
NA NA TRBJ1-2 TRBV21-1 CASSKEGTGGCGYTF TGTGCCAGCAGCAAGGAAGGGACAGGGGGCTGTGGCTACACCTTC
NA NA TRBJ1-1 TRBV19 CASSHDSGGEAFF TGTGCCAGTAGTCACGATAGTGGGGGCGAAGCTTTCTTT
TRBD2 NA TRBJ2-1 TRBV29-1 CSVGPLAGLYNEQFF TGCAGCGTCGGGCCACTAGCGGGACTTTACAATGAGCAGTTCTTC
NA NA TRBJ1-5 TRBV5-1 CASSLEGWQNQPQHF TGCGCCAGCAGCTTGGAAGGTTGGCAAAATCAGCCCCAGCATTTT
NA NA TRBJ2-5 TRBV5-8 CASSKDSRAWETQYF TGTGCCAGCAGCAAGGACAGTCGGGCATGGGAGACCCAGTACTTC
NA NA TRBJ2-2 TRBV14 CASSRTPGGTGELFF TGTGCCAGCAGCCGGACACCCGGGGGCACCGGGGAGCTGTTTTTT
NA NA TRBJ2-1 TRBV9 CASSVSGTPTTNEQFF TGTGCCAGCAGCGTATCTGGGACCCCTACTACCAATGAGCAGTTCTTC
NA once TRBJ2-7 TRBV28 CASTLGGPYEQYF TGTGCCAGCACCCTGGGGGGCCCCTACGAGCAGTACTTC
NA NA TRBJ1-2 TRBV5-4 CASSSDTGRNYGYTF TGTGCCAGCAGCTCAGACACCGGCCGGAACTATGGCTACACCTTC
TRBD1 NA TRBJ2-1 TRBV19 CASSIAWTGGGNEQFF TGTGCCAGTAGTATAGCGTGGACAGGGGGTGGAAATGAGCAGTTCTTC
TRBD1 NA TRBJ1-2 TRBV28 CASSLRTGLYGYTF TGTGCCAGCAGTTTGAGGACAGGGCTCTATGGCTACACCTTC
TRBD1 NA TRBJ2-1 TRBV5-1 CASSLGVQGWNEQFF TGCGCCAGCAGCTTGGGGGTACAGGGGTGGAATGAGCAGTTCTTC
TRBD2 NA TRBJ2-3 TRBV5-4 CASSGGGRTSGSNTQYF TGTGCCAGCAGCGGCGGCGGGCGGACTAGCGGGAGTAATACGCAGTATTTT
NA NA TRBJ2-7 TRBV2 CASSGQVSHEQYF TGTGCCAGCAGTGGACAGGTGTCACACGAGCAGTACTTC
TRBD2 NA TRBJ2-1 TRBV9 CASSVFAGVGEQFF TGTGCCAGCAGCGTGTTCGCGGGAGTGGGTGAGCAGTTCTTC
NA NA TRBJ2-5 TRBV7-2 CASSSQFRETQYF TGTGCCAGCAGCTCCCAATTTCGTGAGACCCAGTACTTC